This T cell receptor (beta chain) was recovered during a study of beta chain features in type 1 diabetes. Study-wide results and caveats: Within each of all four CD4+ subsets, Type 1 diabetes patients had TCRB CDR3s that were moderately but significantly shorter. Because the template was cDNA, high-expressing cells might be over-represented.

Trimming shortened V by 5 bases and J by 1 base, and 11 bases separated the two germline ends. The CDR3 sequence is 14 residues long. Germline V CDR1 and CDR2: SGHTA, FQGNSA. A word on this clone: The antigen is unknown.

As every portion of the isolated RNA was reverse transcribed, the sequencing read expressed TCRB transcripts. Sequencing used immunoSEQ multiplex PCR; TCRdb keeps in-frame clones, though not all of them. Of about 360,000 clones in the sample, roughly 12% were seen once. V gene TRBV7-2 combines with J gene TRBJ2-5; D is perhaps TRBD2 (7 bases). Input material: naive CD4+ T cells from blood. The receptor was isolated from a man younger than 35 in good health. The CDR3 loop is CASSKGGGQETQYF. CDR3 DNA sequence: TGTGCCAGCAGCAAGGGGGGGGGCCAAGAGACCCAGTACTTC.